This is a list of T cell receptor beta chains from one sample in a study. TCRdb passed the RT-PCR reads through MiXCR, listing each CDR3 protein once. This sample has about 680,000 distinct CDR3 sequences, with 14% found just once. The sequencing sample was made of memory CD4+ T cells from blood. These TCRs come from a female donor in good health, serving as a healthy control. Each CDR3 is given with its conserved first and last residue. Fields, in order: D gene, clone size, V gene, J gene, CDR3 DNA, CDR3 protein. A D gene is named only where the DNA matches it firmly. Rows give clone size only sometimes, using once, few, many, or a class for an expanded clone.

d_call: NA
clone_size: once
v_call: TRBV28
j_call: TRBJ1-1
cdr3_nt: TGTGCCAGCAGTTTAAGTGTTCCTGAAGCTTTCTTT
cdr3_aa: CASSLSVPEAFF

d_call: NA
clone_size: few
v_call: TRBV3-1
j_call: TRBJ1-6
cdr3_nt: TGTGCCAGCAGCCAAGGCGGGTCTGCTGGGGATTCACCCCTCCACTTT
cdr3_aa: CASSQGGSAGDSPLHF

d_call: NA
clone_size: few
v_call: TRBV7-2
j_call: TRBJ2-1
cdr3_nt: TGTGCCAGCAGCTTAGGAGGGGGACGGCCCCTTGGGGAGCAGTTCTTC
cdr3_aa: CASSLGGGRPLGEQFF

d_call: TRBD2
clone_size: NA
v_call: TRBV10-3
j_call: TRBJ2-2
cdr3_nt: TGTGCCATCAGTTCTAGCGGCCCCCATGCCGGGGAGCTGTTTTTT
cdr3_aa: CAISSSGPHAGELFF

d_call: NA
clone_size: NA
v_call: TRBV28
j_call: TRBJ1-4
cdr3_nt: TGTGCCAGCAGTTCGGTCGGGCGCGGAGATGAAAAACTGTTTTTT
cdr3_aa: CASSSVGRGDEKLFF

d_call: TRBD2
clone_size: NA
v_call: TRBV5-4
j_call: TRBJ2-3
cdr3_nt: TGTGCCAGCAACTTTCCTCTAGCGGGCCTGCCCGATACGCAGTATTTT
cdr3_aa: CASNFPLAGLPDTQYF

d_call: TRBD2
clone_size: NA
v_call: TRBV7-8
j_call: TRBJ2-1
cdr3_nt: TGTGCCAGCAGCTTAGTGGGGACTAGCGGGTACAATGAGCAGTTCTTC
cdr3_aa: CASSLVGTSGYNEQFF

d_call: NA
clone_size: NA
v_call: TRBV5-1
j_call: TRBJ1-4
cdr3_nt: TGCGCCAGCACTGGGGCTGATAATGAAAAACTGTTTTTT
cdr3_aa: CASTGADNEKLFF

d_call: TRBD1
clone_size: NA
v_call: TRBV7-2
j_call: TRBJ1-3
cdr3_nt: TGTGCCAGCAGCTTAATCGGGACAGCCTCTGGAAACACCATATATTTT
cdr3_aa: CASSLIGTASGNTIYF

d_call: NA
clone_size: NA
v_call: TRBV20-1
j_call: TRBJ2-3
cdr3_nt: TGCAGTGCCCAGAGAGCTAGCACAGATACGCAGTATTTT
cdr3_aa: CSAQRASTDTQYF

d_call: NA
clone_size: NA
v_call: TRBV11-2
j_call: TRBJ2-3
cdr3_nt: TGTGCCAGCAGTTCACAGTGGGATACGCAGTATTTT
cdr3_aa: CASSSQWDTQYF

d_call: TRBD1
clone_size: NA
v_call: TRBV2
j_call: TRBJ1-3
cdr3_nt: TGTGCCAGCAGTGAAGGGACAGGGGGCACTGGAAACACCATATATTTT
cdr3_aa: CASSEGTGGTGNTIYF

d_call: TRBD1
clone_size: many
v_call: TRBV10-3
j_call: TRBJ2-1
cdr3_nt: TGTGCCATCAGTGTTGGGACAGGGGACCTAGAGCAGTTCTTC
cdr3_aa: CAISVGTGDLEQFF

d_call: TRBD1
clone_size: few
v_call: TRBV5-5
j_call: TRBJ1-5
cdr3_nt: TGTGCCAGCAGCTACGACGACAGGGGTTTTCAGCCCCAGCATTTT
cdr3_aa: CASSYDDRGFQPQHF

d_call: NA
clone_size: many
v_call: TRBV20-1
j_call: TRBJ2-7
cdr3_nt: TGCAGTGCCTCGGACGTAACCTACGAGCAGTACTTC
cdr3_aa: CSASDVTYEQYF

d_call: NA
clone_size: many
v_call: TRBV12-3/TRBV12-4
j_call: TRBJ2-2
cdr3_nt: TGTGCCAGCAGAGGTACAGTAAACACCGGGGAGCTGTTTTTT
cdr3_aa: CASRGTVNTGELFF

d_call: NA
clone_size: few
v_call: TRBV20-1
j_call: TRBJ2-3
cdr3_nt: TGCAGTGCTAGAGCCATAAACAGGGACAGCACAGATACGCAGTATTTT
cdr3_aa: CSARAINRDSTDTQYF

d_call: NA
clone_size: few
v_call: TRBV5-8
j_call: TRBJ2-1
cdr3_nt: TGTGCCAGCAGCTTCCACGAACGCGCCTACAATGAGCAGTTCTTC
cdr3_aa: CASSFHERAYNEQFF

d_call: TRBD1
clone_size: NA
v_call: TRBV4-2
j_call: TRBJ1-4
cdr3_nt: TGTGCCAGCAGCCCACGGACAGGGAATGAAAAACTGTTTTTT
cdr3_aa: CASSPRTGNEKLFF

d_call: TRBD2
clone_size: NA
v_call: TRBV6-5
j_call: TRBJ2-1
cdr3_nt: TGTGCCAGCAGTTACTCGGGCGGGGGGGCCTACAATGAGCAGTTCTTC
cdr3_aa: CASSYSGGGAYNEQFF

d_call: NA
clone_size: NA
v_call: TRBV9
j_call: TRBJ1-6
cdr3_nt: TGTGCCAGCAGCGGGAACAGGGAACGGAGCTCCTATAATTCACCCCTCCACTTT
cdr3_aa: CASSGNRERSSYNSPLHF

d_call: TRBD1
clone_size: NA
v_call: TRBV6-5
j_call: TRBJ1-2
cdr3_nt: TGTGCCAGCAGTTGGGGACAGGGAATAGTGGTTAGCTATGGCTACACCTTC
cdr3_aa: CASSWGQGIVVSYGYTF

d_call: TRBD1
clone_size: many
v_call: TRBV9
j_call: TRBJ2-7
cdr3_nt: TGTGCCAGCAGCGTAGGACAGGGTAACGAGCAGTACTTC
cdr3_aa: CASSVGQGNEQYF

d_call: NA
clone_size: many
v_call: TRBV12-3/TRBV12-4
j_call: TRBJ1-2
cdr3_nt: TGTGCCAGCAGTTTATTTAACAGAGATGGCTACACCTTC
cdr3_aa: CASSLFNRDGYTF

d_call: NA
clone_size: few
v_call: TRBV6-1
j_call: TRBJ1-2
cdr3_nt: TGTGCCAGCAGTGAAATGTGGGGAACTGGCTACACCTTC
cdr3_aa: CASSEMWGTGYTF

d_call: NA
clone_size: few
v_call: TRBV5-1
j_call: TRBJ1-1
cdr3_nt: TGCGCCAGCAGCTTCGGGAGTACTGAAGCTTTCTTT
cdr3_aa: CASSFGSTEAFF

d_call: NA
clone_size: few
v_call: TRBV4-1
j_call: TRBJ2-1
cdr3_nt: TGCGCCAGCAGCTCAGAGGTGGCCGGCCGGTTTTACAATGAGCAGTTCTTC
cdr3_aa: CASSSEVAGRFYNEQFF

d_call: NA
clone_size: NA
v_call: TRBV19
j_call: TRBJ1-4
cdr3_nt: TGTGCCAGTAGTCGACAACGGGGCCTTGGTGAAAAACTGTTTTTT
cdr3_aa: CASSRQRGLGEKLFF

d_call: TRBD2
clone_size: NA
v_call: TRBV4-2
j_call: TRBJ2-2
cdr3_nt: TGTGCCAGCAGCCTCGGGACTAGCGGCCACACCGGGGAGCTGTTTTTT
cdr3_aa: CASSLGTSGHTGELFF

d_call: NA
clone_size: NA
v_call: TRBV4-3
j_call: TRBJ1-4
cdr3_nt: TGCGCCAGCAGCCAAGTTGGGGGTGCGGCTAATGAAAAACTGTTTTTT
cdr3_aa: CASSQVGGAANEKLFF

d_call: NA
clone_size: many
v_call: TRBV5-6
j_call: TRBJ1-2
cdr3_nt: TGTGCCAGCAGTTCTTTTGGGGGCTACACCTTC
cdr3_aa: CASSSFGGYTF

d_call: NA
clone_size: NA
v_call: TRBV24-1
j_call: TRBJ2-7
cdr3_nt: TGTGCCAGCGGGGCCTCCGAACCCCATTACGAGCAGTACTTC
cdr3_aa: CASGASEPHYEQYF

d_call: NA
clone_size: few
v_call: TRBV7-2
j_call: TRBJ2-7
cdr3_nt: TGTGCCAGCAGCCTAGACAGGTCTTACTCCTACGAGCAGTACTTC
cdr3_aa: CASSLDRSYSYEQYF

d_call: TRBD2
clone_size: NA
v_call: TRBV25-1
j_call: TRBJ2-2
cdr3_nt: TGTGCCAGCACCCCGAAAACGGGACTAGCGGGAGTTTGGAACACCGGGGAGCTGTTTTTT
cdr3_aa: CASTPKTGLAGVWNTGELFF

d_call: NA
clone_size: few
v_call: TRBV5-1
j_call: TRBJ2-3
cdr3_nt: TGCGCCAGCAGCTTAGTTGTGAGGGCCACAGATACGCAGTATTTT
cdr3_aa: CASSLVVRATDTQYF

d_call: NA
clone_size: NA
v_call: TRBV15
j_call: TRBJ2-1
cdr3_nt: TGTGCCACCAGCAGAGACCGTGGGGGCCAGCAGTTCTTC
cdr3_aa: CATSRDRGGQQFF

d_call: TRBD2
clone_size: few
v_call: TRBV4-3
j_call: TRBJ2-5
cdr3_nt: TGCGCCAGCAGCCAAGCGGCTAGCGGTGACCAAGAGACCCAGTACTTC
cdr3_aa: CASSQAASGDQETQYF

d_call: TRBD2
clone_size: many
v_call: TRBV4-2
j_call: TRBJ2-7
cdr3_nt: TGTGCCAGCAGCCAATCCGGGACTAGCGGAGTCGAGCAGTACTTC
cdr3_aa: CASSQSGTSGVEQYF

d_call: NA
clone_size: few
v_call: TRBV7-6
j_call: TRBJ2-1
cdr3_nt: TGTGCCAGCAGCTTAGCAACTAGCAGATACTACAATGAGCAGTTCTTC
cdr3_aa: CASSLATSRYYNEQFF

d_call: NA
clone_size: NA
v_call: TRBV5-1
j_call: TRBJ2-2
cdr3_nt: TGCGCCAGCAGCTTGGAGCCGGCGCCCGGGGAGCTGTTTTTT
cdr3_aa: CASSLEPAPGELFF

d_call: NA
clone_size: many
v_call: TRBV12-3/TRBV12-4
j_call: TRBJ1-1
cdr3_nt: TGTGCCAGCAGTTTAGCGAACACTGAAGCTTTCTTT
cdr3_aa: CASSLANTEAFF